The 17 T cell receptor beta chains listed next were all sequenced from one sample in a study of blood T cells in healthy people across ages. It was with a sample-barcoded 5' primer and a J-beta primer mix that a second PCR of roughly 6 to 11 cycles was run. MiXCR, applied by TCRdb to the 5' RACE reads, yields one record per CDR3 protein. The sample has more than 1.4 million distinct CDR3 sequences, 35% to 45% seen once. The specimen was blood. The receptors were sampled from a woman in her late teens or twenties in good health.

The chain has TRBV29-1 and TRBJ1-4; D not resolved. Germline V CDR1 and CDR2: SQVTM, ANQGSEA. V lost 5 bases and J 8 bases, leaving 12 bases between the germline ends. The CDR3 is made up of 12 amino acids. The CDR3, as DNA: TGCAGCGTTCTAGGGATCAAGGAAAAACTGTTTTTT. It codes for CSVLGIKEKLFF.

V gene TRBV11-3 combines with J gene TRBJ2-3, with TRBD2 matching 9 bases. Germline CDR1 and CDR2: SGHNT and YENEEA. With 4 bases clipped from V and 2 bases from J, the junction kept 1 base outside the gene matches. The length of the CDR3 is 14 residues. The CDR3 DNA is TGTGCCAGCAGCTCTAGCGGGACCACAGATACGCAGTATTTT. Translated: CASSSSGTTDTQYF.

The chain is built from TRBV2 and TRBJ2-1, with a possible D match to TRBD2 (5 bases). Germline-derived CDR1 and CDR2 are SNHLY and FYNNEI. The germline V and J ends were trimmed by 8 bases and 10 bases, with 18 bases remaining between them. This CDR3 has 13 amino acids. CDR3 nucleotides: TGTGCCAGCTCCATGCCGGGGTTCGACGAGCAGTTCTTC. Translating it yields CASSMPGFDEQFF.

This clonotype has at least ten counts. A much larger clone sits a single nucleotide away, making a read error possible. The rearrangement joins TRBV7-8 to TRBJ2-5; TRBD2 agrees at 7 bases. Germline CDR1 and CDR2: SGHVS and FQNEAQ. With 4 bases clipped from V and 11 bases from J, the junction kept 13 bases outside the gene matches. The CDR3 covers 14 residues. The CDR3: CASSSREGNNEQYF. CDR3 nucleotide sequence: TGTGCCAGCAGCTCCAGGGAGGGGAACAATGAGCAGTACTTC.

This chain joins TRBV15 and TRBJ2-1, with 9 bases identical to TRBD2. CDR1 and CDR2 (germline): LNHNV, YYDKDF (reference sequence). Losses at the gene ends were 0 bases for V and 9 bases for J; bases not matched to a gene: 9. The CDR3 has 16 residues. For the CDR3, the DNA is TGTGCCACCAGCAGAGAGTTCACGCGGGGGGGCGCTGAGCAGTTCTTC. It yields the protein CATSREFTRGGAEQFF. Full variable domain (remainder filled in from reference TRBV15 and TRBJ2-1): DAMVIQNPRYQVTQFGKPVTLSCSQTLNHNVMYWYQQKSSQAPKLLFHYYDKDFNNEADTPDNFQSRRPNTSFCFLDIRSPGLGDTAMYLCATSREFTRGGAEQFFGPGTRLTVL.

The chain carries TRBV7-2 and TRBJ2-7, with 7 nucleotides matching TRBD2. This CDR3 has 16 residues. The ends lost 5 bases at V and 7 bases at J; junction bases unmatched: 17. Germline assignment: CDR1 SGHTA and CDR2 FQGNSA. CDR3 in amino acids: CASSKPGTSGAGEQYF. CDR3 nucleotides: TGTGCCAGCAGCAAACCCGGGACGAGCGGGGCGGGGGAGCAGTACTTC.

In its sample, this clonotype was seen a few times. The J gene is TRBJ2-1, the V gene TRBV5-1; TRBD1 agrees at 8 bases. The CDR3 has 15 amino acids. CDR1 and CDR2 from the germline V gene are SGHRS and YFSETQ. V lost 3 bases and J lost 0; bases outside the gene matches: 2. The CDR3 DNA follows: TGCGCCAGCAGCTATGACAGGGGCTCCTACAATGAGCAGTTCTTC. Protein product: CASSYDRGSYNEQFF. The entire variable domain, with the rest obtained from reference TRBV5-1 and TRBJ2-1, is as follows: KAGVTQTPRYLIKTRGQQVTLSCSPISGHRSVSWYQQTPGQGLQFLFEYFSETQRNKGNFPGRFSGRQFSNSRSEMNVSTLELGDSALYLCASSYDRGSYNEQFFGPGTRLTVL.

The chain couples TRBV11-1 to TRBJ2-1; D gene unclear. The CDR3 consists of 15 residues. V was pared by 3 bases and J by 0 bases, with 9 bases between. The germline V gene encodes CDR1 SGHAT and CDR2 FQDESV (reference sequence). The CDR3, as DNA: TGTGCCAGCAGCTTCAAGCAGAGCTCCTACAATGAGCAGTTCTTC. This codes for CASSFKQSSYNEQFF.

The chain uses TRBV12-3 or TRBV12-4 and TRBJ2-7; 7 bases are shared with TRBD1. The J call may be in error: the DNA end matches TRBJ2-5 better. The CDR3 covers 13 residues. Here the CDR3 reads CASTPTGRETQYF. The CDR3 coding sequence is TGTGCCAGCACCCCGACAGGGAGAGAGACCCAGTACTTC.

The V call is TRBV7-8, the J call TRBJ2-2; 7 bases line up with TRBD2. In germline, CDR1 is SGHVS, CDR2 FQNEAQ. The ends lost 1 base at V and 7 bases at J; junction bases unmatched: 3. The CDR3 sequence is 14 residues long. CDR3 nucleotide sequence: TGTGCCAGCAGCTTAGGGACTAGTAACGGGGAGCTGTTTTTT. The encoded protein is CASSLGTSNGELFF.

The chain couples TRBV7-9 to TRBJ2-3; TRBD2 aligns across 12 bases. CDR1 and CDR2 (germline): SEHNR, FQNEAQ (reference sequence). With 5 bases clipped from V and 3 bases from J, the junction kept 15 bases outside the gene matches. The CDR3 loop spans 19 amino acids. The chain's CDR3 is CASSVMYGTSGLNTDTQYF. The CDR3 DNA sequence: TGTGCCAGCAGCGTAATGTACGGGACTAGCGGGTTAAATACAGATACGCAGTATTTT. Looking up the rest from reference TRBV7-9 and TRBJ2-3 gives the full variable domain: DTGVSQNPRHKITKRGQNVTFRCDPISEHNRLYWYRQTLGQGPEFLTYFQNEAQLEKSRLLSDRFSAERPKGSFSTLEIQRTEQGDSAMYLCASSVMYGTSGLNTDTQYFGPGTRLTVL.

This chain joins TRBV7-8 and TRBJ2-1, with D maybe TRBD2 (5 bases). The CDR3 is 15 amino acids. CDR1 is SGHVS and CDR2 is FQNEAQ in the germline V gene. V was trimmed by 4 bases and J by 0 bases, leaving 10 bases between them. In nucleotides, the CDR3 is TGTGCCAGCAGCTCGGGATCTCACTCCTACAATGAGCAGTTCTTC. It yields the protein CASSSGSHSYNEQFF.

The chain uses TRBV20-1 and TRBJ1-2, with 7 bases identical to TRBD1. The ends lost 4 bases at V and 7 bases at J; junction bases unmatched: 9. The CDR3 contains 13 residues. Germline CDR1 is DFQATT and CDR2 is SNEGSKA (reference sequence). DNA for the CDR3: TGCAGTGCTACCCGACAGGGCATCACTGGCTACACCTTC. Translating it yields CSATRQGITGYTF.

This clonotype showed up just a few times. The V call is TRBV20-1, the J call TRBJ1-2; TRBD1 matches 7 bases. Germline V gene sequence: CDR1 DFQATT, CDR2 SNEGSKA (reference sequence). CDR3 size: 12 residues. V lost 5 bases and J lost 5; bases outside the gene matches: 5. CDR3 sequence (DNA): TGCAGTGCTTCGACAGGGCAATATGGCTACACCTTC. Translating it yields CSASTGQYGYTF.

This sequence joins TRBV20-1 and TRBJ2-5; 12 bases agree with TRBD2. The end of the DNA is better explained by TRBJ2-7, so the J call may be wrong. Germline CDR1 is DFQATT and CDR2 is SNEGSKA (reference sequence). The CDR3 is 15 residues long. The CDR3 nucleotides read TGCAGTGCTGGGCTTTGGACTAGCGGGGTAGACGAGCAGTACTTC. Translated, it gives CSAGLWTSGVDEQYF.

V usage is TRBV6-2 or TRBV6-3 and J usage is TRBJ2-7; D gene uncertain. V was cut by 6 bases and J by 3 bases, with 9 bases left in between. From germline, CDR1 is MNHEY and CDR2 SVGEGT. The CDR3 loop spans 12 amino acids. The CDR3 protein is CASRDAVYEQYF. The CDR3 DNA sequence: TGTGCCAGCAGGGATGCAGTCTACGAGCAGTACTTC.

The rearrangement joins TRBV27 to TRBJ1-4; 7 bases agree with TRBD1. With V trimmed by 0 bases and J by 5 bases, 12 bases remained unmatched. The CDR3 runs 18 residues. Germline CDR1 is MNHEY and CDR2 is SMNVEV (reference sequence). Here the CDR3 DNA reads TGTGCCAGCAGTTTATCGCCCGGGACAGACCGAAGGAATGAAAAACTGTTTTTT. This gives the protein CASSLSPGTDRRNEKLFF.